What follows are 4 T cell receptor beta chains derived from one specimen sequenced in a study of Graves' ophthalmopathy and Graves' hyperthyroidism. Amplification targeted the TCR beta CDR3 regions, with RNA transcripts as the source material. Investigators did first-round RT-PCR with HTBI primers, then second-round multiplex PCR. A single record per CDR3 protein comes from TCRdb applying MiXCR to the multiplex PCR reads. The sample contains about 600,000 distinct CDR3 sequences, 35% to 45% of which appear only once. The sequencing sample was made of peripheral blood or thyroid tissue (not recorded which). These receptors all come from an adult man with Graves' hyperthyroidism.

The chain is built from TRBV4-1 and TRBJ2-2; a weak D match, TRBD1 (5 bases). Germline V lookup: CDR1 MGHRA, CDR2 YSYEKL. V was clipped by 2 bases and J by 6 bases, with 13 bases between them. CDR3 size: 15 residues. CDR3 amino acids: CASSQSSRASGELFF. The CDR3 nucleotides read TGCGCCAGCAGCCAATCGAGCAGGGCCTCCGGGGAGCTGTTTTTT.

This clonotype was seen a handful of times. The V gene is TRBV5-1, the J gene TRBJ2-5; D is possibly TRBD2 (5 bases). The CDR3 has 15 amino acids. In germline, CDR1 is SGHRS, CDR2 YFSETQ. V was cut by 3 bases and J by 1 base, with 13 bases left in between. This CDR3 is CASSSRGLGQETQYF. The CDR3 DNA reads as TGCGCCAGCAGCTCTCGGGGTTTGGGCCAAGAGACCCAGTACTTC.

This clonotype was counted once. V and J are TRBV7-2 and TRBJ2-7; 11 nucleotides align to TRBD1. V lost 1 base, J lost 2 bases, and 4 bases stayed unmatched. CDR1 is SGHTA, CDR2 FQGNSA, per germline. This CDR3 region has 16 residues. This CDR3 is CASSLGTGGLTYEQYF. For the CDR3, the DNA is TGTGCCAGCAGCTTAGGGACAGGGGGCCTTACCTACGAGCAGTACTTC.

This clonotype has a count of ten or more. The CDR3 protein is CASSDPDRVLYEQYF. CDR3 sequence (DNA): TGTGCCAGCAGTGACCCGGACCGTGTACTCTACGAGCAGTACTTC. The V and J genes are TRBV6-1 and TRBJ2-7; D gene unclear. This CDR3 comprises 15 residues. Germline CDR1 MNHNS, CDR2 SASEGT. V was trimmed by 3 bases and J by 3 bases, leaving 15 bases between them.